The 24 T cell receptor beta chains below all came from one sample that was sequenced in a study of OX40 agonist ivuxolimab in advanced cancers. Here immunoSEQ multiplex PCR was the method, and the copy in TCRdb shows in-frame clones only, minus some. The sample carries 40,000 to 45,000 clones, just under 95% recorded once. This material consisted of CD4+ or CD8+ T cells sorted from blood, taken in a trial of the OX40 agonist ivuxolimab. Source of these receptors: an adult with an advanced solid tumor such as melanoma, head and neck, liver or kidney cancer.

CDR3 sequence: CASSRRGESFHNEQFF. For the CDR3, the DNA is TGCGCCAGCAGCCGAAGGGGAGAAAGTTTCCACAATGAGCAGTTCTTC. The rearrangement joins TRBV4-3 to TRBJ2-1; D might be TRBD1 or TRBD2, each matching 5 bases. The germline CDR1 and CDR2 sequences are LGHNA and YSLEER. This CDR3 is built from 16 residues. Trimming cost V 4 bases and J 5 bases, with 18 bases left between them.

A remark on this clone: At one end, the junction sequence differs from germline, possibly due to a read error. The rearrangement links TRBV5-6 to TRBJ1-2; D is unclear. This CDR3 comprises 15 residues. Germline V CDR1 and CDR2: SGHDT, YYEEEE. The CDR3 reads CASSVRREPVHGHTF. CDR3 sequence (DNA): TGTGCCAGCAGCGTCCGCCGGGAACCCGTCCATGGCCACACCTTC.

V gene TRBV28 combines with J gene TRBJ1-5; D unresolved. V lost 3 bases and J lost 6, with 6 bases in between. The germline CDR1 and CDR2 sequences are MDHEN and SYDVKM. The CDR3 is 12 amino acids. DNA for the CDR3: TGTGCCAGCAGTTTTCAGCTTCAGCCCCAGCATTTT. It codes for CASSFQLQPQHF. The whole variable domain, remainder taken from reference TRBV28 and TRBJ1-5, is DVKVTQSSRYLVKRTGEKVFLECVQDMDHENMFWYRQDPGLGLRLIYFSYDVKMKEKGDIPEGYSVSREKKERFSLILESASTNQTSMYLCASSFQLQPQHFGDGTRLSIL.

This chain joins TRBV19 and TRBJ2-7; perhaps TRBD2 as D (5 bases). V was trimmed by 8 bases and J by 2 bases, leaving 13 bases between them. CDR3 length: 13 amino acids. Germline CDR1 and CDR2: LNHDA and SQIVND (reference sequence). The CDR3 is CASGWGETYEQYF. The CDR3 DNA sequence: TGTGCCAGTGGTTGGGGAGAAACCTACGAGCAGTACTTC.

The V gene is TRBV7-2, the J gene TRBJ2-3; 10 bases agree with TRBD2. The CDR3 length is 16 residues. Germline CDR1 is SGHTA and CDR2 is FQGNSA. J gave up 6 bases and V 1 base, and 7 bases lay outside the gene matches. The CDR3 region is CASSLEAGGPGDTQYF. CDR3 nucleotide sequence: TGTGCCAGCAGCTTAGAAGCGGGAGGGCCCGGGGATACGCAGTATTTT.

The chain carries TRBV30 and TRBJ2-7, with 9 bases matching TRBD2. This CDR3 region has 13 residues. CDR1 and CDR2 (germline): GTSNPN, SVGIG (reference sequence). After removal of 0 bases from V and 6 bases from J, the junction contained 3 bases not matched to a gene. CDR3 sequence (DNA): TGTGCCTGGAGTGTATTAGCGGGAGTCGAGCAGTACTTC. Protein product: CAWSVLAGVEQYF.

This chain connects TRBV19 to TRBJ2-7; D call uncertain. V was pared by 5 bases and J by 0 bases, with 8 bases between. This CDR3 has 13 amino acids. Germline loops: CDR1 LNHDA, CDR2 SQIVND (reference sequence). CDR3: CASSGAPSYEQYF. The DNA for the CDR3 is TGTGCCAGTAGTGGAGCCCCCTCCTACGAGCAGTACTTC.

The chain links TRBV27 to TRBJ2-7, with D perhaps TRBD2 (5 bases). Trimming pared 1 base from V and 6 bases from J, leaving 16 bases between. CDR1 is MNHEY, CDR2 SMNVEV, per germline (reference sequence). The CDR3 loop spans 15 amino acids. CDR3 DNA sequence: TGTGCCAGCAGTTTATTCCTAGCCACCCCCGCCGAGCAGTACTTC. Its protein product is CASSLFLATPAEQYF.

This sequence joins TRBV11-2 and TRBJ2-5; 12 positions match TRBD2. The CDR3 sequence is 17 residues long. From germline, CDR1 is SGHAT and CDR2 FQNNGV. Trimming cost V 5 bases and J 5 bases; bases outside gene matches: 12. The CDR3 sequence: CASSTTGTSGPWETQYF. In nucleotides, the CDR3 is TGTGCCAGCAGCACGACCGGGACTAGCGGGCCTTGGGAGACCCAGTACTTC. The variable domain in full, with the rest retrieved from reference TRBV11-2 and TRBJ2-5, is EAGVAQSPRYKIIEKRQSVAFWCNPISGHATLYWYQQILGQGPKLLIQFQNNGVVDDSQLPKDRFSAERLKGVDSTLKIQPAKLEDSAVYLCASSTTGTSGPWETQYFGPGTRLLVL.

The CDR3 spells CASSILTGGDEQYF. The CDR3 region has the DNA TGTGCCAGCAGCATCCTGACAGGGGGGGACGAGCAGTACTTC. The V and J genes are TRBV7-8 and TRBJ2-7; 9 bases are a match to TRBD1. The CDR3 has 14 residues. Looked up from germline, CDR1 is SGHVS and CDR2 is FQNEAQ. The trim removed 5 bases at V and 5 bases at J, leaving 7 bases unmatched.

CDR3 bases: TGTGCCCAAGGGGGCGGGACGACCTACGAGCAGTACTTC. Protein: CAQGGGTTYEQYF. The rearrangement uses TRBV2 and TRBJ2-7; tentatively, D is TRBD1 (7 bases). There are 13 residues in the CDR3. V was pared by 11 bases and J by 2 bases, with 16 bases between. CDR1 and CDR2 from the germline V gene are SNHLY and FYNNEI.

CDR3 DNA: TGCGCCAGCAGCCAAGCTGCGAACTACGAGCAGTACTTC. Amino acid sequence: CASSQAANYEQYF. The chain uses TRBV4-1 and TRBJ2-7, with D uncertain. The CDR3 has 13 amino acids. CDR1 and CDR2 (germline): MGHRA, YSYEKL. The ends were cut back, 1 base at V and 3 bases at J, with 7 bases in the middle.

The chain couples TRBV5-5 to TRBJ1-1; the D gene is possibly TRBD1 (6 bases). CDR3 length: 15 amino acids. V lost 4 bases to trimming and J lost 0 bases, with 13 bases between them. Per germline, CDR1 SGHKS and CDR2 YYEKEE (reference sequence). This CDR3 is CASSPNRVLNTEAFF. Here the CDR3 DNA reads TGTGCCAGCAGCCCAAACAGGGTTCTGAACACTGAAGCTTTCTTT.

The chain carries TRBV5-6 and TRBJ2-1; D is unclear. Germline V gene data show CDR1 as SGHDT and CDR2 as YYEEEE. Trimming cost V 4 bases and J 6 bases, with 8 bases left between them. CDR3 length: 12 residues. The CDR3 DNA follows: TGTGCCAGCAGCATTTCCCGCAATGAGCAGTTCTTC. Amino acids: CASSISRNEQFF. Full variable domain (missing parts from reference TRBV5-6 and TRBJ2-1): DAGVTQSPTHLIKTRGQQVTLRCSPKSGHDTVSWYQQALGQGPQFIFQYYEEEERQRGNFPDRFSGHQFPNYSSELNVNALLLGDSALYLCASSISRNEQFFGPGTRLTVL.

This chain connects TRBV6-5 to TRBJ2-1, with 10 nucleotides matching TRBD1. V lost 6 bases, J lost 9 bases, and 5 bases stayed unmatched. Germline loops: CDR1 MNHEY, CDR2 SVGAGI. This CDR3 region has 13 residues. CDR3 region: CASRMTGGVEQFF. The CDR3 DNA reads as TGTGCCAGCAGAATGACAGGGGGCGTTGAGCAGTTCTTC.

This clone was detected a few times. The chain recombines TRBV7-9 with TRBJ1-1; no clear D gene. Trimming removed 4 bases at V and 1 base at J, with 13 bases between. The CDR3 length is 15 residues. Germline V lookup: CDR1 SEHNR, CDR2 FQNEAQ (reference sequence). CDR3 protein: CASSSNRHTNTEAFF. Written as DNA, the CDR3 is TGTGCCAGCAGCTCGAACCGACATACGAACACTGAAGCTTTCTTT.

This clone was found a few times. This chain joins TRBV28 and TRBJ2-3; no definite D call. Germline V gives CDR1 MDHEN, CDR2 SYDVKM. Trimming cost V 6 bases and J 2 bases, with 6 bases left between them. The CDR3 extends over 12 amino acids. The CDR3 nucleotides read TGTGCCAGCAGAGACCCCACAGATACGCAGTATTTT. Translating it yields CASRDPTDTQYF. The full variable domain, its missing parts supplied by reference TRBV28 and TRBJ2-3, is DVKVTQSSRYLVKRTGEKVFLECVQDMDHENMFWYRQDPGLGLRLIYFSYDVKMKEKGDIPEGYSVSREKKERFSLILESASTNQTSMYLCASRDPTDTQYFGPGTRLTVL.

J is TRBJ2-2 and V is TRBV9; 12 bases are a match to TRBD2. From germline, CDR1 is SGDLS and CDR2 YYNGEE. With 2 bases clipped from V and 6 bases from J, the junction kept 8 bases outside the gene matches. There are 17 residues in the CDR3. The CDR3 loop is CASSVGTSGLGAGELFF. The DNA for the CDR3 is TGTGCCAGCAGCGTGGGGACTAGCGGGTTGGGGGCCGGGGAGCTGTTTTTT.

The chain couples TRBV5-1 to TRBJ2-2; D unclear. The CDR3 length is 14 residues. Trimming left V 2 bases short and J 6 bases short, with 11 bases between. CDR1 SGHRS and CDR2 YFSETQ come from the germline V gene. The CDR3 sequence: CASSLIVAPGELFF. DNA of the CDR3: TGCGCCAGCAGCTTAATAGTGGCGCCCGGGGAGCTGTTTTTT.

This chain connects TRBV11-2 to TRBJ1-1; TRBD1 aligns across 7 bases. This CDR3 has 15 residues. Germline values: CDR1 SGHAT, CDR2 FQNNGV. The trim removed 4 bases at V and 4 bases at J, leaving 9 bases unmatched. The CDR3 sequence is CASSYGGGASTEAFF. The CDR3 DNA reads TGTGCCAGCAGCTATGGAGGGGGCGCGAGCACTGAAGCTTTCTTT. The full variable domain, its missing parts supplied by reference TRBV11-2 and TRBJ1-1, is EAGVAQSPRYKIIEKRQSVAFWCNPISGHATLYWYQQILGQGPKLLIQFQNNGVVDDSQLPKDRFSAERLKGVDSTLKIQPAKLEDSAVYLCASSYGGGASTEAFFGQGTRLTVV.

This chain uses TRBV28 with TRBJ2-7, with 10 bases fitting TRBD1. CDR1 is MDHEN and CDR2 is SYDVKM in the germline V gene. V was clipped by 0 bases and J by 5 bases; unmatched bases: 4. The CDR3 runs 15 residues. The CDR3 reads CASSLWDRGADEQYF. CDR3 DNA sequence: TGTGCCAGCAGTTTATGGGACAGGGGGGCAGACGAGCAGTACTTC.

The chain combines TRBV30 with TRBJ2-7; unclear D gene. V shed 4 bases and J shed 0 bases, with 13 bases lying between them. The CDR3 extends over 14 amino acids. In germline, CDR1 is GTSNPN, CDR2 SVGIG (reference sequence). CDR3 sequence: CAWIGTGSSYEQYF. DNA for the CDR3: TGTGCCTGGATAGGTACGGGTTCCTCCTACGAGCAGTACTTC. The full variable domain, rest sourced from reference TRBV30 and TRBJ2-7, is SQTIHQWPATLVQPVGSPLSLECTVEGTSNPNLYWYRQAAGRGLQLLFYSVGIGQISSEVPQNLSASRPQDRQFILSSKKLLLSDSGFYLCAWIGTGSSYEQYFGPGTRLTVT.

The chain uses TRBV28 and TRBJ2-7; 7 nucleotides line up with TRBD1. The CDR3 loop spans 14 amino acids. CDR1 MDHEN and CDR2 SYDVKM come from the germline V gene. The DNA for the CDR3 is TGTGACGGTACAGGGGCCGAGAGCTCCTACGAGCAGTACTTC. It is translated as CDGTGAESSYEQYF.

The gene calls are TRBV12-2 and TRBJ2-2; the table's D call TRBD2 went unverified against the DNA. TRBV12-2 is flagged as a pseudogene. The CDR3 runs to 14 residues. The CDR3 region is CASRITSGAGELFF. The CDR3 DNA reads TGTGCAAGTCGAATTACTAGCGGGGCTGGGGAGCTGTTTTTT.